This is a list of T cell receptor beta chains from one sample in a study of metastatic and nonmetastatic thyroid tumors. TCRdb re-called the PCR reads via MiXCR. The sample holds about 82,000 clones, under 15% seen once. The sequenced sample consisted of tumor tissue. The source is a female donor with papillary thyroid cancer or a benign thyroid nodule (not recorded which). Some clones in this sample may be carry-over from other donors' samples. Each CDR3 is given with its conserved first and last residue. A D gene is named only where the DNA matches it firmly. Expanded clones are given a class, and other clones once, few, many or no size at all.

j_call: TRBJ1-5; v_call: TRBV5-5; cdr3_length: 15; clone_size: many; d_call: -; cdr3_aa: CASSGDGLENQPQHF; cdr3_nt: TGTGCCAGCAGCGGGGACGGGCTAGAAAATCAGCCCCAGCATTTT
j_call: TRBJ1-5; v_call: TRBV5-6; cdr3_length: 14; clone_size: many; d_call: -; cdr3_aa: CASSLRAGVGAQHF; cdr3_nt: TGTGCCAGCAGCTTGAGGGCAGGGGTCGGAGCCCAGCATTTT
j_call: TRBJ1-4; v_call: TRBV10-1; cdr3_length: 14; clone_size: few; d_call: TRBD1; cdr3_aa: CASGPGQAGEKLFF; cdr3_nt: TGCGCCAGCGGACCCGGACAGGCAGGCGAAAAACTGTTTTTT
j_call: TRBJ2-1; v_call: TRBV29-1; cdr3_length: 14; clone_size: many; d_call: TRBD1; cdr3_aa: CSVAVTGGHNEQFF; cdr3_nt: TGCAGCGTTGCGGTGACAGGGGGCCACAATGAGCAGTTCTTC
j_call: TRBJ2-3; v_call: TRBV9; cdr3_length: 15; clone_size: many; d_call: TRBD2; cdr3_aa: CASSASGGYTDTQYF; cdr3_nt: TGTGCCAGCAGCGCCTCGGGGGGTTACACAGATACGCAGTATTTT
j_call: TRBJ2-7; v_call: TRBV20-1; cdr3_length: 14; clone_size: -; d_call: -; cdr3_aa: CSADPSRESYEQCF; cdr3_nt: TGCAGTGCTGACCCGTCAAGGGAATCCTACGAGCAGTGCTTC
j_call: TRBJ2-1; v_call: TRBV5-6; cdr3_length: 15; clone_size: -; d_call: TRBD2; cdr3_aa: CASSEGLADNNEQFF; cdr3_nt: TGTGCCAGCAGCGAGGGACTAGCGGACAACAATGAGCAGTTCTTC
j_call: TRBJ2-1; v_call: TRBV20-1; cdr3_length: 15; clone_size: many; d_call: TRBD2; cdr3_aa: CSAPLTGGQSHEQFF; cdr3_nt: TGCAGTGCCCCCCTAACGGGAGGGCAGTCTCATGAGCAGTTCTTC
j_call: TRBJ2-1; v_call: TRBV5-1; cdr3_length: 15; clone_size: -; d_call: -; cdr3_aa: CASSPDPTSYNEQFF; cdr3_nt: TGCGCCAGCAGCCCTGACCCAACGTCGTACAATGAGCAGTTCTTC
j_call: TRBJ2-3; v_call: TRBV29-1; cdr3_length: 14; clone_size: many; d_call: -; cdr3_aa: CSVRGAPTTDTQYF; cdr3_nt: TGCAGCGTTAGGGGGGCACCCACCACAGATACGCAGTATTTT
j_call: TRBJ2-7; v_call: TRBV28; cdr3_length: 14; clone_size: few; d_call: TRBD1; cdr3_aa: CASSSPPGGYEQYF; cdr3_nt: TGTGCCAGCAGTTCCCCCCCAGGGGGTTACGAGCAGTACTTC
j_call: TRBJ1-2; v_call: TRBV6-1; cdr3_length: 17; clone_size: many; d_call: -; cdr3_aa: CASSPYSGLYQDYGYTF; cdr3_nt: TGTGCCAGCAGTCCTTACTCCGGACTCTATCAGGACTATGGCTACACCTTC
j_call: TRBJ2-3; v_call: TRBV20-1; cdr3_length: 11; clone_size: many; d_call: -; cdr3_aa: CSARAGPTEYF; cdr3_nt: TGCAGTGCTAGAGCAGGTCCTACGGAGTATTTT
j_call: TRBJ2-1; v_call: TRBV6-5; cdr3_length: 15; clone_size: many; d_call: -; cdr3_aa: CASSYSWIAAREQFF; cdr3_nt: TGTGCCAGCAGTTACTCGTGGATAGCGGCAAGGGAGCAGTTCTTC
j_call: TRBJ2-6; v_call: TRBV7-2; cdr3_length: 15; clone_size: many; d_call: -; cdr3_aa: CASSSGYSGANVLTF; cdr3_nt: TGTGCCAGCAGCTCCGGGTACTCTGGGGCCAACGTCCTGACTTTC
j_call: TRBJ2-2; v_call: TRBV28; cdr3_length: 14; clone_size: many; d_call: -; cdr3_aa: CASSLGTNTGELFF; cdr3_nt: TGTGCCAGCAGCCTCGGGACAAACACCGGGGAGCTGTTTTTT
j_call: TRBJ2-7; v_call: TRBV30; cdr3_length: 14; clone_size: many; d_call: -; cdr3_aa: CAWSVPGFNVEQYF; cdr3_nt: TGTGCCTGGAGTGTACCGGGGTTCAACGTCGAGCAGTACTTC
j_call: TRBJ1-5; v_call: TRBV6-1; cdr3_length: 16; clone_size: many; d_call: -; cdr3_aa: CASSSGGAARTQPQHF; cdr3_nt: TGTGCCAGCAGTTCAGGTGGAGCCGCTAGGACTCAGCCCCAGCATTTT
j_call: TRBJ1-1; v_call: TRBV11-3; cdr3_length: 12; clone_size: many; d_call: -; cdr3_aa: CASSLRVAEAFF; cdr3_nt: TGTGCCAGCAGCCTAAGGGTGGCTGAAGCTTTCTTT
j_call: TRBJ1-1; v_call: TRBV7-8; cdr3_length: 14; clone_size: many; d_call: -; cdr3_aa: CASSLERGITEAFF; cdr3_nt: TGTGCCAGCAGCCTTGAGAGGGGGATAACTGAAGCTTTCTTT
j_call: TRBJ2-1; v_call: TRBV7-6; cdr3_length: 13; clone_size: many; d_call: -; cdr3_aa: CASSLNGYNEQFF; cdr3_nt: TGTGCCAGCAGCTTAAACGGATACAATGAGCAGTTCTTC
j_call: TRBJ2-5; v_call: TRBV2; cdr3_length: 13; clone_size: many; d_call: -; cdr3_aa: CASSRTIQETQYF; cdr3_nt: TGTGCCAGCAGTAGGACCATCCAAGAGACCCAGTACTTC
j_call: TRBJ2-7; v_call: TRBV11-3; cdr3_length: 15; clone_size: many; d_call: TRBD2; cdr3_aa: CASSLGGTSRYEQYF; cdr3_nt: TGTGCCAGCAGCTTAGGGGGGACTAGTCGGTACGAGCAGTACTTC
j_call: TRBJ2-1; v_call: TRBV7-9; cdr3_length: 15; clone_size: many; d_call: TRBD2; cdr3_aa: CASTKLAGIYNEQFF; cdr3_nt: TGTGCCAGCACCAAGTTAGCGGGAATCTACAATGAGCAGTTCTTC
j_call: TRBJ1-2; v_call: TRBV28; cdr3_length: 14; clone_size: -; d_call: -; cdr3_aa: CASRTGFGIGGYTF; cdr3_nt: TGTGCCAGTAGAACAGGGTTCGGGATCGGTGGCTACACATTC
j_call: TRBJ2-3; v_call: TRBV27; cdr3_length: 13; clone_size: -; d_call: -; cdr3_aa: CARSLSTFTQQYF; cdr3_nt: TGTGCCAGAAGTTTATCGACATTCACGCAGCAGTATTTT
j_call: TRBJ2-7; v_call: TRBV3-1; cdr3_length: 13; clone_size: many; d_call: -; cdr3_aa: CASSHSGMNEQYF; cdr3_nt: TGTGCCAGCAGCCACTCAGGGATGAACGAGCAGTACTTC
j_call: TRBJ1-2; v_call: TRBV5-1; cdr3_length: 13; clone_size: -; d_call: TRBD1; cdr3_aa: CASIRYRGSGYTF; cdr3_nt: TGCGCCAGCATCCGCTACAGGGGGAGCGGCTACACCTTC
j_call: TRBJ2-2; v_call: TRBV2; cdr3_length: 12; clone_size: many; d_call: -; cdr3_aa: CASSDSGQELFF; cdr3_nt: TGTGCCAGCAGTGACTCGGGACAGGAGCTGTTTTTT
j_call: TRBJ2-2; v_call: TRBV28; cdr3_length: 13; clone_size: many; d_call: -; cdr3_aa: CASSLLITGELFF; cdr3_nt: TGTGCCAGCAGTTTATTAATAACCGGGGAGCTGTTTTTT
j_call: TRBJ1-4; v_call: TRBV2; cdr3_length: 13; clone_size: many; d_call: TRBD1; cdr3_aa: CASRGQGGEKLFF; cdr3_nt: TGTGCCAGCAGGGGACAGGGAGGGGAAAAACTGTTTTTT
j_call: TRBJ2-1; v_call: TRBV11-3; cdr3_length: 14; clone_size: many; d_call: TRBD2; cdr3_aa: CASSSRQRGREQFF; cdr3_nt: TGTGCCAGCAGCTCCCGCCAGCGGGGTCGTGAGCAGTTCTTC
j_call: TRBJ2-3; v_call: TRBV5-6; cdr3_length: 15; clone_size: few; d_call: TRBD2; cdr3_aa: CASSIGLAGGDTQYF; cdr3_nt: TGTGCCAGCAGCATAGGACTAGCGGGAGGAGATACGCAGTATTTT
j_call: TRBJ1-3; v_call: TRBV10-3; cdr3_length: 15; clone_size: many; d_call: TRBD1; cdr3_aa: CAIRDREGTGNTIYF; cdr3_nt: TGTGCCATCAGGGACAGGGAGGGAACTGGAAACACCATATATTTT
j_call: TRBJ2-1; v_call: TRBV6-4; cdr3_length: 15; clone_size: many; d_call: TRBD2; cdr3_aa: CASSRLAGEASEQFF; cdr3_nt: TGTGCCAGCAGCAGACTAGCGGGAGAAGCCAGTGAGCAGTTCTTC
j_call: TRBJ1-2; v_call: TRBV28; cdr3_length: 15; clone_size: few; d_call: TRBD1; cdr3_aa: CASRVTGGGNRGYTF; cdr3_nt: TGTGCCAGCAGGGTAACAGGGGGCGGCAATCGTGGCTACACCTTC
j_call: TRBJ1-1; v_call: TRBV2; cdr3_length: 15; clone_size: many; d_call: -; cdr3_aa: CASSEAPPQATEAFF; cdr3_nt: TGTGCCAGCAGTGAAGCCCCCCCTCAGGCAACTGAAGCTTTCTTT
j_call: TRBJ2-5; v_call: TRBV4-2; cdr3_length: 16; clone_size: -; d_call: -; cdr3_aa: CASSQGRGLNQETQYF; cdr3_nt: TGTGCCAGCAGCCAAGGGAGGGGGCTAAACCAAGAGACCCAGTACTTC
j_call: TRBJ2-7; v_call: TRBV4-2; cdr3_length: 15; clone_size: -; d_call: -; cdr3_aa: CASSQETPGAYEQYF; cdr3_nt: TGTGCCAGCAGCCAAGAGACACCTGGGGCCTACGAGCAGTACTTC
j_call: TRBJ2-2; v_call: TRBV5-1; cdr3_length: 16; clone_size: -; d_call: TRBD2; cdr3_aa: CASRGTSGSFTGELFF; cdr3_nt: TGCGCCAGCAGGGGGACTAGCGGGAGTTTTACCGGGGAGCTGTTTTTT
j_call: TRBJ1-5; v_call: TRBV20-1; cdr3_length: 14; clone_size: many; d_call: -; cdr3_aa: CSARVGGGNQPQHF; cdr3_nt: TGCAGTGCTAGAGTAGGGGGTGGGAATCAGCCCCAGCATTTT